This T cell receptor (beta chain) was captured in a study of blood T cell repertoires in COVID-19. Overall study: Both acute and convalescent COVID-19 samples were obtained from the United States, Italy and Spain.

Original analysis: Reference gene primer amplification yielded estimated nucleated cell counts. Sequenced by immunoSEQ multiplex PCR; TCRdb stores in-frame clones only, minus some. V and J calls and clone size are those listed in that table; D and trimming were worked out from the DNA. This table has fewer than 250,000 clones, around four fifths appearing once. This clone was detected once. The sequenced sample was peripheral blood. The TCR was taken from a woman aged 60 to 75 with active or convalescent COVID-19.

CDR3 in amino acids: CSVGSTGELFF. Here the CDR3 DNA reads TGCAGCGTTGGTAGCACCGGGGAGCTGTTTTTT. The chain employs TRBV29-1 and TRBJ2-2; D unclear. The CDR3 is made up of 11 amino acids. CDR1 is SQVTM and CDR2 is ANQGSEA in the germline V gene. Trimming removed 4 bases from V and 4 bases from J, with 4 bases in between.